This is a list of T cell receptor beta chains from one sample in a study of cytomegalovirus exposure and HLA in healthy donors. Assay used: immunoSEQ multiplex PCR; TCRdb lists only in-frame clones, some missing. The table includes 200,000 or so clones, about 79% detected once. Sequenced sample: PBMCs. These TCRs come from a man aged 18 to 35 in good health and CMV-seronegative. The CDR3 runs from the conserved cysteine through the conserved F or W. The D gene is left open where the match is weak. Size tells how often a clone was seen (once, few, many) or the class of an expanded clone, and some rows leave it out.

v_gene	d_gene	abundance	j_gene	CDR3nt	CDR3aa
TRBV9	TRBD2	.	TRBJ2-1	TGTGCCAGCAGCGTAAGCCTAGCGGGAGGTAATGAGCAGTTCTTC	CASSVSLAGGNEQFF
TRBV4-3	.	.	TRBJ2-7	TGCGCCAGCAGCCAAGGACGGGGTCGGAAGGCCTACGAGCAGTACTTC	CASSQGRGRKAYEQYF
TRBV6-1	TRBD1	.	TRBJ1-5	TGTGCCAGCAGTGCCCGTCTGACAGGGGGCAATCAGCCCCAGCATTTT	CASSARLTGGNQPQHF
TRBV7-2	TRBD1	.	TRBJ2-3	TGTGCCAGCACCTTACTCGGACAGGAGAGCACAGATACGCAGTATTTT	CASTLLGQESTDTQYF
TRBV9	TRBD1	.	TRBJ1-2	TGTGCCAGCAGCCCATGGGACAGCACGGGGCGGGATGGCTACACCTTC	CASSPWDSTGRDGYTF
TRBV30	.	.	TRBJ2-7	TGTGCCTGTAGTGGTTATATCCCCTACGAGCAGTACTTC	CACSGYIPYEQYF
TRBV29-1	.	.	TRBJ1-2	TGCAGCGTTGAGGTCACGGGTCAGGGCTATGGCTACACCTTC	CSVEVTGQGYGYTF
TRBV11-3	.	few	TRBJ2-3	TGTGCCAGCACCTTTAGCCCGGGTACGCAGTATTTT	CASTFSPGTQYF
TRBV5-4	TRBD1	.	TRBJ2-5	TGTGCCAGCAGCTTGGCCCTAACAGGGGAGGAGACCCAGTACTTC	CASSLALTGEETQYF
TRBV11-2	.	.	TRBJ2-2	TGTGCCAGCAGCTTGGTAGGACAGTCGAACACCGGGGAGCTGTTTTTT	CASSLVGQSNTGELFF
TRBV30	.	.	TRBJ1-2	TGTGCCTGGAGTGTACCAGGGAGGAGTAACTATGGCTACACCTTC	CAWSVPGRSNYGYTF
TRBV29-1	TRBD1	.	TRBJ2-7	TGCAGCGTCTACCCGACAGGGGGCGAATCCCGCGAGCAGTACTTC	CSVYPTGGESREQYF
TRBV6-1	.	.	TRBJ1-2	TGTGCCAGCAGTGCCGCACCGGGGAAGAATGGCTACACCTTC	CASSAAPGKNGYTF
TRBV9	.	.	TRBJ2-5	TGTGCCAGCAGCATCACCGGGACTCAGGGAGAGACCCAGTACTTC	CASSITGTQGETQYF
TRBV7-6	TRBD2	few	TRBJ2-2	TGTGCCAGCAGCAGGACTAGCGGGACGGTCACCGGGGAGCTGTTTTTT	CASSRTSGTVTGELFF
TRBV5-6	TRBD1	.	TRBJ2-2	TGTGCCAGCAGCTTGGGGACAGGCACCGGGGAGCTGTTTTTT	CASSLGTGTGELFF